These T cell receptor beta chains were read from a single sample in a study of blood T cell repertoires in COVID-19. Repertoires were generated with immunoSEQ multiplex PCR, while TCRdb's copy carries only in-frame clones and drops some. The sample carries about 75,000 clones, 65% to 90% recorded once. The specimen sequenced was peripheral blood. The receptors originated from a woman in her forties or fifties with acute or convalescent COVID-19. CDR3s include the opening cysteine and the closing phenylalanine or tryptophan. The D gene is left open where the match is weak. Where a row states a size, it is once, few, many or the class of an expanded clone; other rows omit it.

>TRBD1|NA|TRBJ2-1|TRBV7-9
TGTGCCAGCAGCTTTGGCGAGCAGGGGGAGTTCTTC
CASSFGEQGEFF
>TRBD2|NA|TRBJ2-1|TRBV19
TGTGCCAGTAGTATCACTAGCGGGAGCCTCTCCTACAATGAGCAGTTCTTC
CASSITSGSLSYNEQFF
>NA|NA|TRBJ2-1|TRBV27
TGTGCCAGCAGGCTAGTATCTAGCGTAAGCTCCTACAATGAGCAGTTCTTC
CASRLVSSVSSYNEQFF
>NA|NA|TRBJ2-2|TRBV9
TGTGCCAGCAGCGTAGGAGGGGGCACCGGGGAGCTGTTTTTT
CASSVGGGTGELFF
>TRBD2|NA|TRBJ2-3|TRBV6-1
TGTGCCAGCAGTGCAGCGACTAGCGGGGGCACAGATACGCAGTATTTT
CASSAATSGGTDTQYF
>TRBD2|NA|TRBJ2-7|TRBV19
TGTGCCAGCAGCCGGGACTACGACTACGAGCAGTACTTC
CASSRDYDYEQYF
>NA|NA|TRBJ1-3|TRBV30
TGTGCCTGGGATATTTACTCTGGAAACACCATATATTTT
CAWDIYSGNTIYF
>NA|few|TRBJ1-2|TRBV20-1
TGCAGTGCTAGTCCCCTGCAGTCTGGCTACACCTTC
CSASPLQSGYTF
>NA|NA|TRBJ2-1|TRBV11-2
TGTGCCAGCAGCTTAATAGCGGTCTCCTACAATGAGCAGTTCTTC
CASSLIAVSYNEQFF
>TRBD1|NA|TRBJ1-2|TRBV9
TGTGCCAGCAGCGTCAGGACCCAACAGGGGGGCGGCTACACCTTC
CASSVRTQQGGGYTF
>NA|NA|TRBJ1-1|TRBV9
TGTGCCAGCAGCTCAGGGAGGGGAGCTTTCTTT
CASSSGRGAFF
>TRBD2|NA|TRBJ2-2|TRBV7-2
TGTGCCAGCAGCGCGGAACCGAGCGGGAGGGTAGCGGGGGAGCTGTTTTTT
CASSAEPSGRVAGELFF
>NA|NA|TRBJ1-1|TRBV10-3
TGTGCCATCGGCCACAGGGAGAACACTGAAGCTTTCTTT
CAIGHRENTEAFF
>TRBD1|NA|TRBJ2-2|TRBV10-3
TGTGCCAACCGACAGGGGCTGACCGGGGAGCTGTTTTTT
CANRQGLTGELFF
>NA|NA|TRBJ1-5|TRBV7-3
TGTGCCAGCAGCTTAGACGCGGGGGCCGGCTCGCCCCAGCATTTT
CASSLDAGAGSPQHF
>NA|NA|TRBJ1-4|TRBV30
TGTGCCTGGAGTGTATGGGGGCTGGGGTCAATCTCAACTAATGAAAAACTGTTTTTT
CAWSVWGLGSISTNEKLFF
>NA|once|TRBJ2-2|TRBV2
TGTGCCAGCAGGTTTAGCGCTAACACCGGGGAGCTGTTTTTT
CASRFSANTGELFF
>NA|NA|TRBJ1-4|TRBV19
TGTGCCAGTAGTATTTGGCCTTTGCCCAGTAATGAAAAACTGTTTTTT
CASSIWPLPSNEKLFF
>TRBD2|NA|TRBJ2-7|TRBV13
TGTGCCAGCAGCGCTATGGGACTACGGTACGAGCAGTACTTC
CASSAMGLRYEQYF
>NA|NA|TRBJ2-5|TRBV29-1
TGCAGCGTTGAAGAGGTATTAGCGCCTGGGCTGATAAAAGAGACCCAGTACTTC
CSVEEVLAPGLIKETQYF
>TRBD2|NA|TRBJ2-5|TRBV4-1
TGCGCCAGCAGCCAATTAGCGGGAGCGGGGACCCAGTACTTC
CASSQLAGAGTQYF
>TRBD1|NA|TRBJ2-4|TRBV16
TGTGCCAGCAGCCAACAGGGGGCGTCCAAAAACATTCAGTACTTC
CASSQQGASKNIQYF
>TRBD2|NA|TRBJ2-1|TRBV10-3
TGTGCCATCAGTGAGTCCCCTAGCGGGAGTATCCATGAGCAGTTCTTC
CAISESPSGSIHEQFF
>NA|NA|TRBJ2-2|TRBV5-1
TGCGCCAGCCGGGAAGGCAGGGGCACCGGGGAGCTGTTTTTT
CASREGRGTGELFF